Listed below are T cell receptor beta chains from one sample, sequenced in a study of blood T cell repertoires in COVID-19. Method: immunoSEQ multiplex PCR; TCRdb's copy keeps in-frame clones and lacks some. This sample carries 90,000 or so clones, roughly 89% of them seen once, and the ten largest clones take 3% to 4%. Sequenced material: peripheral blood. Receptors originate from a woman in her seventies with acute or convalescent COVID-19. The CDR3 runs from the conserved cysteine through the conserved F or W. A D gene is named only where the DNA matches it firmly. The listing skips clone size in some rows; elsewhere it reads once, few, many or a size class.

TRBD1	17	TRBV19	TRBJ2-7	few	TGTGCCAGTAGTATGTTCCCCGGAGCAGGGGGCACCTACGAGCAGTACTTC	CASSMFPGAGGTYEQYF
TRBD1	17	TRBV5-1	TRBJ2-7	NA	TGCGCCAGCAGCAACCCGGGACAGGGCTGGGGGGTCTACGAGCAGTACTTC	CASSNPGQGWGVYEQYF
TRBD1	16	TRBV2	TRBJ2-6	many	TGTGCCAGCAGCTGGACAGGCAGCACTGGGGCCAACGTCCTGACTTTC	CASSWTGSTGANVLTF
TRBD2	15	TRBV4-1	TRBJ2-7	NA	TGCGCCAGCAGCCAGACTAGCGTGACCTCCTACGAGCAGTACTTC	CASSQTSVTSYEQYF
TRBD2	14	TRBV30	TRBJ2-7	NA	TGTGCCTGGGAACCGGGACTAAACGCCTACGAGCAGTACTTC	CAWEPGLNAYEQYF
NA	17	TRBV19	TRBJ1-5	NA	TGTGCCAGTAACTGGGGGGGACGACTGGGTAGCAATCAGCCCCAGCATTTT	CASNWGGRLGSNQPQHF
NA	13	TRBV6-6	TRBJ1-2	NA	TGTGCCAGCAGTGTGACAGGTACTGATGGCTACACCTTC	CASSVTGTDGYTF
NA	14	TRBV29-1	TRBJ2-5	NA	TGCAGCGTTGAGAGTACAGGGCCTCAAGAGACCCAGTACTTC	CSVESTGPQETQYF
TRBD2	15	TRBV6-1	TRBJ2-1	NA	TGTGCCAGCAGTGAAGGTGCGGGGGGTTTGAATGAGCAGTTCTTC	CASSEGAGGLNEQFF
TRBD1	17	TRBV5-1	TRBJ1-2	NA	TGCGCCAGCACGATCGGAGGGGGCACCGCTATTAGCTATGGCTACACCTTC	CASTIGGGTAISYGYTF
NA	16	TRBV7-2	TRBJ1-2	NA	TGTGCCAGCAGCTTAGGGGGCGTGGGGATGGGCTATGGCTACACCTTC	CASSLGGVGMGYGYTF
TRBD1	14	TRBV15	TRBJ1-5	NA	TGTGCCACCAGGGGGACAGGGTTTGATCAGCCCCAGCATTTT	CATRGTGFDQPQHF
NA	16	TRBV19	TRBJ2-1	NA	TGTGCCAGTAGTATAGGGCTTTCCGCGGATTACAATGAGCAGTTCTTC	CASSIGLSADYNEQFF
NA	14	TRBV2	TRBJ2-3	NA	TGTGCCAGCAGTGAAGTGTGGGCCACAGATACGCAGTATTTT	CASSEVWATDTQYF
TRBD1	17	TRBV2	TRBJ1-5	NA	TGTGCCAGCAGAAAAGAGACAGGGTCGGGTAGCAATCAGCCCCAGCATTTT	CASRKETGSGSNQPQHF
NA	12	TRBV20-1	TRBJ2-7	once	TGCAGTGCTAGTCTAAGGGGGTACGAGCAGTACTTC	CSASLRGYEQYF
TRBD2	15	TRBV4-2	TRBJ2-7	NA	TGTGCCAGCAGCCAAGACGTGGCGGGAGTCGGCGAGCAGTACTTC	CASSQDVAGVGEQYF
NA	14	TRBV6-5	TRBJ1-5	NA	TGTGCCAGCAGGGGTGCAGGCCAACATCAGCCCCAGCATTTT	CASRGAGQHQPQHF
NA	17	TRBV4-1	TRBJ2-2	NA	TGCGCCAGCAGCCAAGCGGGGAGGAGAGCGAACACCGGGGAGCTGTTTTTT	CASSQAGRRANTGELFF
TRBD1	13	TRBV10-2	TRBJ2-7	NA	TGCGCCAGCAGGGACAGGGGGCTCCTAGAGCAGTACTTC	CASRDRGLLEQYF
TRBD1	11	TRBV20-1	TRBJ1-1	NA	TGCAGTGCAGCCGGGACAGTGAAAGCTTTCTTT	CSAAGTVKAFF
NA	19	TRBV28	TRBJ2-6	NA	TGTGCCAGCAGTTTTACTAGGGGGGAGGGAAGGCCTGGGGCCAACGTCCTGACTTTC	CASSFTRGEGRPGANVLTF
NA	14	TRBV28	TRBJ1-5	NA	TGTGCCAGTTCCCCCCGGGGGTCCAATCAGCCCCAGCATTTT	CASSPRGSNQPQHF
TRBD1	15	TRBV2	TRBJ1-6	NA	TGTGCCAGCAGGGCCGGGACAGGGGGTGTTTCACCCCTCCACTTT	CASRAGTGGVSPLHF
NA	15	TRBV3-1/TRBV3-2	TRBJ2-2	NA	TGTGCCAGCAGCCAAGAGTTGGGGAGTCCCGGGGAGCTGTTTTTT	CASSQELGSPGELFF